The sequence of this T cell receptor beta chain was determined in a study of T cells in Graves' hyperthyroidism and ophthalmopathy. Turning to the study itself: Initial diagnosis, before any treatment, was when peripheral blood was collected. Study conclusions and caveats: Appearing also in blood were most of the thyroid clonotypes expanded above 0.001.

RNA transcripts were the template for amplifying TCR beta CDR3 regions. Initially, a first-round RT-PCR of the TCR CDR3 employed the HTBI primer set. TCRdb fed the multiplex PCR reads into MiXCR, producing one record per CDR3 protein. The sample carries more than 300,000 distinct CDR3 sequences, approximately 13% recorded once. This clonotype was counted at least ten times. What it binds is unknown. The study enrolled patients aged 18 to 65 with newly diagnosed hyperthyroidism of under 2 months' duration. Germline V CDR1 and CDR2: LGHDT, YNNKEL (reference sequence). CDR3 length: 14 amino acids. Trimming took 2 bases from V and 6 from J; bases not matched to a gene: 3.

The TCR comes from a young woman with Graves' hyperthyroidism. The chain recombines TRBV3-1 with TRBJ1-2; 10 bases align to TRBD1. The sequencing input was blood. The CDR3 sequence: CASSQPGQGNGYTF. The DNA for the CDR3 is TGTGCCAGCAGCCAACCGGGACAGGGGAATGGCTACACCTTC.